The 27 T cell receptor beta chains below come from one sample, sequenced in a study of shared clonotypes between healthy human individuals. Naive CD8 cells lacked CD45RO, underwent positive selection for CCR7 and left out terminally differentiated effector memory CD45RA+ cells. Assay used: immunoSEQ multiplex PCR; TCRdb lists only in-frame clones, some missing. The sample lists about 2,200,000 clones, about 93% seen once, with around 1.7% in the top ten. The sequencing sample was made of naive CD8+ T cells from PBMCs. The receptors stem from a man aged 18-30 years in good health. Some clones in this sample may be carry-over from other donors' samples.

V and J are TRBV14 and TRBJ2-2; 8 positions match TRBD1. This CDR3 has 15 residues. CDR1 and CDR2 (germline): SGHDN, FVKESK. Germline trimming cut 3 bases from V and 1 base from J; bases unmatched to any gene: 1. The CDR3 here is CASSHGTGNTGELFF. The CDR3 coding sequence is TGTGCCAGCAGCCATGGGACAGGGAACACCGGGGAGCTGTTTTTT. Full variable domain (missing parts from reference TRBV14 and TRBJ2-2): EAGVTQFPSHSVIEKGQTVTLRCDPISGHDNLYWYRRVMGKEIKFLLHFVKESKQDESGMPNNRFLAERTGGTYSTLKVQPAELEDSGVYFCASSHGTGNTGELFFGEGSRLTVL.

CDR3 coding DNA: TGCGCCAGCAGTCAATCTGTGCTGATCTACGAGCAGTACTTC. It yields the protein CASSQSVLIYEQYF. The chain links TRBV23-1 to TRBJ2-7; D unresolved. TRBV23-1 is reported as an ORF; its role is uncertain. This CDR3 has 14 residues. With 0 bases removed from V and 3 bases from J, the gap between germline ends came to 9 bases.

A word on this clone: The sample holds other DNA sequences that translate to the same CDR3. The chain couples TRBV7-9 to TRBJ2-2; D call uncertain. V was trimmed by 3 bases and J by 0 bases, leaving 5 bases between them. This CDR3 region has 14 residues. CDR1 and CDR2 (germline): SEHNR, FQNEAQ (reference sequence). The CDR3 coding sequence is TGTGCCAGCAGCTTGGGGACGAACACCGGGGAGCTGTTTTTT. Translation gives CASSLGTNTGELFF.

This sequence joins TRBV13 and TRBJ1-1; D unclear. CDR3 length: 14 residues. V gave up 5 bases and J gave up 1 base, with 11 bases separating them. Germline CDR1 PRHDT, CDR2 FYEKMQ (reference sequence). DNA for the CDR3: TGTGCCAGCAGCGGATCCGGAGGGAACACTGAAGCTTTCTTT. Protein product: CASSGSGGNTEAFF.

J is TRBJ1-2 and V is TRBV19, with unresolved D. The V and J ends lost 5 bases and 8 bases respectively, with 18 bases between them. CDR3 size: 14 residues. CDR1 is LNHDA, CDR2 SQIVND, per germline (reference sequence). The CDR3 bases are TGTGCCAGTAGTCTGAGGCCGCCCCTGCCCGGCTACACCTTC. Encoded protein: CASSLRPPLPGYTF.

The rearrangement uses TRBV11-2 and TRBJ2-1, with D perhaps TRBD1 (6 bases). The CDR3 is 15 amino acids. V shed 5 bases and J shed 0 bases, with 11 bases lying between them. Per the germline V gene, CDR1 is SGHAT and CDR2 is FQNNGV. CDR3 in DNA: TGTGCCAGCAGCCCGCGAGGGGGCTCCTACAATGAGCAGTTCTTC. It codes for CASSPRGGSYNEQFF.

As for this clone: The same CDR3 arises from other DNA sequences in this sample as well. CDR3 DNA sequence: TGCGCCAGCAGCCAAGGTCCCTACGAGCAGTACTTC. This sequence encodes CASSQGPYEQYF. The chain carries TRBV4-1 and TRBJ2-7, with D hard to call. CDR3 length: 12 amino acids. V lost 1 base and J 2 bases, leaving 3 bases between the germline ends. Germline lookup yields CDR1 MGHRA and CDR2 YSYEKL.

A single count supports this clone. The chain uses TRBV7-9 and TRBJ2-7; D is unclear. The germline CDR1 and CDR2 sequences are SEHNR and FQNEAQ (reference sequence). This CDR3 comprises 12 residues. Trimming took 5 bases from V and 0 from J, leaving 5 bases between them. CDR3 nucleotide sequence: TGTGCCAGCAGCGCAGTCTCCTACGAGCAGTACTTC. Translation: CASSAVSYEQYF.

The chain joins TRBV7-2 to TRBJ2-2; no reliable D call. Trimming left V 0 bases short and J 7 bases short, with 12 bases between. CDR1 and CDR2 (germline): SGHTA, FQGNSA. The CDR3 consists of 15 residues. CDR3 amino acids: CASSLAVPVLGELFF. Here the CDR3 DNA reads TGTGCCAGCAGCTTAGCGGTCCCGGTCCTCGGGGAGCTGTTTTTT.

This clone came up once. In the same sample, other DNA sequences code for this CDR3. V is TRBV27 and J is TRBJ1-2; D perhaps matches TRBD1 (5 bases). The CDR3 loop spans 14 amino acids. Germline loops: CDR1 MNHEY, CDR2 SMNVEV (reference sequence). The V end was cut by 2 bases, the J end by 0 bases, with 7 bases between. CDR3 residues: CASSLRGSNYGYTF. The CDR3 DNA reads as TGTGCCAGCAGTTTAAGGGGCTCTAACTATGGCTACACCTTC.

The V gene is TRBV10-2, the J gene TRBJ2-2; no firm D call. CDR3 length equals 14 residues. V gave up 2 bases and J gave up 7 bases, with 11 bases separating them. The germline V gene has CDR1 WSHSY and CDR2 SAAADI. In DNA, the CDR3 is TGCGCCAGCAGTGAGCCGATAGGCGGCGGGGAGCTGTTTTTT. Translating it yields CASSEPIGGGELFF.

The chain employs TRBV27 and TRBJ2-6, with TRBD1 identical over 8 bases. The trim removed 1 base at V and 0 bases at J, leaving 5 bases unmatched. This CDR3 is 18 amino acids long. Germline CDR1 is MNHEY and CDR2 is SMNVEV (reference sequence). The chain's CDR3 is CASSLLDRVGSGANVLTF. The CDR3 nucleotides are TGTGCCAGCAGTTTATTGGACAGGGTGGGCTCTGGGGCCAACGTCCTGACTTTC.

V and J are TRBV27 and TRBJ2-1, with 9 nucleotides matching TRBD1. The CDR3 contains 14 residues. Germline V gene lookup returns CDR1 MNHEY and CDR2 SMNVEV (reference sequence). The V gene end was trimmed by 5 bases and the J gene end by 9 bases; junction bases not matched to a gene: 8. The CDR3 region is CASSLRQGVGEQFF. DNA of the CDR3: TGTGCCAGCAGTCTCAGACAGGGGGTGGGTGAGCAGTTCTTC.

The rearrangement joins TRBV6-1 to TRBJ1-1; D might be TRBD1 (6 bases). Looked up from germline, CDR1 is MNHNS and CDR2 is SASEGT. The CDR3 is 17 amino acids. V dropped 4 bases and J dropped 2 bases, with 20 bases sitting between them. CDR3 sequence (DNA): TGTGCCAGCAGTGGGGGGCAGCACAAATACTTTAACACTGAAGCTTTCTTT. This encodes CASSGGQHKYFNTEAFF.

This rearrangement joins TRBV28 to TRBJ2-2; no clear D gene. Trimming stripped 5 bases from V and 2 bases from J, with 9 bases between. CDR3 length: 14 amino acids. Germline loops: CDR1 MDHEN, CDR2 SYDVKM. The CDR3 nucleotides are TGTGCCAGCAGTATTGAACTAAACACCGGGGAGCTGTTTTTT. Protein: CASSIELNTGELFF. The complete variable domain, with remaining parts taken from reference TRBV28 and TRBJ2-2, reads DVKVTQSSRYLVKRTGEKVFLECVQDMDHENMFWYRQDPGLGLRLIYFSYDVKMKEKGDIPEGYSVSREKKERFSLILESASTNQTSMYLCASSIELNTGELFFGEGSRLTVL.

As to this clone: Additional DNA sequences in this sample encode the identical CDR3. The rearrangement uses TRBV5-6 and TRBJ2-7; D possibly corresponds to TRBD1 (6 bases). The germline V gene encodes CDR1 SGHDT and CDR2 YYEEEE. V dropped 0 bases and J dropped 1 base, with 8 bases sitting between them. This CDR3 spans 14 amino acids. The CDR3 region is CASSLGGRSYEQYF. Here the CDR3 DNA reads TGTGCCAGCAGCTTGGGGGGGCGGTCCTACGAGCAGTACTTC. Full variable domain (remainder filled in from reference TRBV5-6 and TRBJ2-7): DAGVTQSPTHLIKTRGQQVTLRCSPKSGHDTVSWYQQALGQGPQFIFQYYEEEERQRGNFPDRFSGHQFPNYSSELNVNALLLGDSALYLCASSLGGRSYEQYFGPGTRLTVT.

The rearrangement joins TRBV28 to TRBJ2-7; D not certain. There are 13 residues in the CDR3. Germline CDR1 is MDHEN and CDR2 is SYDVKM. Between the trimmed V and J ends, which lost 2 bases and 2 bases, there was a span of 7 bases. The CDR3 loop reads CASSLGPTYEQYF. The CDR3 coding sequence is TGTGCCAGCAGTTTAGGGCCAACCTACGAGCAGTACTTC.

The V call is TRBV5-6, the J call TRBJ2-7; a weak D match, TRBD1 (6 bases). Trimming took 4 bases from V and 7 from J, leaving 21 bases between them. Germline V gives CDR1 SGHDT, CDR2 YYEEEE. The CDR3 is 15 amino acids. The CDR3 here is CASSPRTTSQGEQYF. For the CDR3, the DNA is TGTGCCAGCAGCCCGAGGACCACCTCCCAGGGGGAGCAGTACTTC.

J is TRBJ1-5 and V is TRBV27; D unresolved. Trimming cost V 6 bases and J 2 bases, with 8 bases left between them. This CDR3 has 13 residues. The germline V gene has CDR1 MNHEY and CDR2 SMNVEV (reference sequence). The CDR3 DNA sequence: TGTGCCAGCAGCGAAAGGGGCAATCAGCCCCAGCATTTT. Its translation is CASSERGNQPQHF.

A few counts support this clone. This same CDR3 is encoded by further DNA sequences in the sample. This chain connects TRBV27 to TRBJ1-1; D gene ambiguous. Germline V gene lookup returns CDR1 MNHEY and CDR2 SMNVEV (reference sequence). V shed 2 bases and J shed 4 bases, with 8 bases lying between them. CDR3 length: 13 amino acids. The CDR3 sequence: CASSLRVGTEAFF. The CDR3 region has the DNA TGTGCCAGCAGTTTAAGGGTTGGCACTGAAGCTTTCTTT.

The J gene is TRBJ2-7, the V gene TRBV27, with 10 bases fitting TRBD2. V gave up 4 bases and J gave up 3 bases; unmatched junction bases: 6. The CDR3 is 15 amino acids. The germline gives CDR1 MNHEY, CDR2 SMNVEV (reference sequence). For the CDR3, the DNA is TGTGCCAGCAGTTGGGCCCTAGCGGGAGTCTACGAGCAGTACTTC. This sequence encodes CASSWALAGVYEQYF.

This chain joins TRBV28 and TRBJ2-3; D is possibly TRBD1 or TRBD2 (6 bases each). V gave up 7 bases and J gave up 2 bases, with 13 bases separating them. CDR3 length equals 14 residues. Germline V gives CDR1 MDHEN, CDR2 SYDVKM. CDR3 bases: TGTGCCAGCAATGAAAGGGGGGACACAGATACGCAGTATTTT. Its translation: CASNERGDTDTQYF.

This clone was picked up one time. The V gene is TRBV2, the J gene TRBJ2-3, with a weak D call TRBD2 (6 bases). This CDR3 region has 19 residues. Germline CDR1 reads SNHLY; CDR2 reads FYNNEI. Trimming took 6 bases from V and 2 from J, leaving 27 bases between them. CDR3 nucleotide sequence: TGTGCCAGCAGCGCTCTAGTCGGGACTCCAATACTCGACACAGATACGCAGTATTTT. This codes for CASSALVGTPILDTDTQYF.

The chain carries TRBV7-8 and TRBJ2-7, with 11 bases matching TRBD2. V was pared by 0 bases and J by 3 bases, with 7 bases of the junction left unmatched. Germline V lookup: CDR1 SGHVS, CDR2 FQNEAQ. The CDR3 contains 17 residues. Written as DNA, the CDR3 is TGTGCCAGCAGCTTAGCCCGTCCACTAGCGGGAGACTACGAGCAGTACTTC. Translation gives CASSLARPLAGDYEQYF.

This chain links TRBV9 with TRBJ2-7; no clear D gene. Germline CDR1 is SGDLS and CDR2 is YYNGEE. The CDR3 loop spans 14 amino acids. The germline V and J ends were trimmed by 0 bases and 2 bases, with 9 bases remaining between them. The CDR3 nucleotides read TGTGCCAGCAGCGTAGGGCTTCTACCCTACGAGCAGTACTTC. This translates into CASSVGLLPYEQYF.

The chain combines TRBV5-6 with TRBJ2-1; the D is unclear. Trimming took off 2 bases at V and 6 bases at J, with 9 bases between the two ends. CDR3 size: 13 residues. Germline CDR1 SGHDT, CDR2 YYEEEE. The CDR3 spells CASSLGSPNEQFF. The CDR3 DNA is TGTGCCAGCAGCTTAGGTAGTCCCAATGAGCAGTTCTTC.

The count of this clone is one. V and J are TRBV27 and TRBJ1-2; no clear D gene. Germline CDR1 MNHEY, CDR2 SMNVEV (reference sequence). Trimming stripped 0 bases from V and 5 bases from J, with 22 bases between. CDR3 size: 18 residues. CDR3 DNA sequence: TGTGCCAGCAGTTTATCGAGGGTCGGTGGAGTGGGGAGTTATGGCTACACCTTC. Translated: CASSLSRVGGVGSYGYTF.